Listed below are T cell receptor beta chains from one sample, sequenced in a study of T cell repertoires in cytomegalovirus infection. TCRdb used MiXCR to reprocess the reads, holding one entry per CDR3 protein. The sample consists of hundreds of thousands of distinct CDR3 sequences, roughly 35% of them appearing once. Sequenced sample: PBMCs. The source is a human donor in good health (CMV status not recorded). Some clones in this sample may be carry-over from other donors' samples. The CDR3 runs from the conserved cysteine through the conserved F or W. The order of the fields is V gene, D gene, J gene, clone size, CDR3 protein, CDR3 DNA. A D gene is named only where the DNA matches it firmly. Some rows have no size entry. The others give once, few or many, or a class for an expanded clone.

v_gene: TRBV19; d_gene: -; j_gene: TRBJ2-5; abundance: -; CDR3aa: CASSIDLGETQYF; CDR3nt: TGTGCCAGTAGTATAGATCTGGGAGAGACCCAGTACTTC
v_gene: TRBV7-9; d_gene: -; j_gene: TRBJ1-5; abundance: -; CDR3aa: CASSPSGTYQPQHF; CDR3nt: TGTGCCAGCAGCCCTTCGGGGACATATCAGCCCCAGCATTTT
v_gene: TRBV12-3/TRBV12-4; d_gene: TRBD1; j_gene: TRBJ2-7; abundance: few; CDR3aa: CASSFSGQGMGYEQYF; CDR3nt: TGTGCCAGCAGTTTCTCAGGACAGGGAATGGGCTACGAGCAGTACTTC
v_gene: TRBV5-6; d_gene: -; j_gene: TRBJ2-7; abundance: -; CDR3aa: CASSPGYGWGYEQYF; CDR3nt: TGTGCCAGCAGCCCTGGGTACGGATGGGGCTACGAGCAGTACTTC
v_gene: TRBV28; d_gene: TRBD1; j_gene: TRBJ1-2; abundance: -; CDR3aa: CASSFSPPWTGNGYTF; CDR3nt: TGTGCCAGCAGTTTTTCGCCCCCGTGGACAGGGAATGGCTACACCTTC
v_gene: TRBV4-1; d_gene: -; j_gene: TRBJ2-1; abundance: -; CDR3aa: CASSQEVTGYNEQFF; CDR3nt: TGCGCCAGCAGCCAAGAAGTGACAGGTTACAATGAGCAGTTCTTC
v_gene: TRBV11-2; d_gene: -; j_gene: TRBJ2-1; abundance: -; CDR3aa: CASSLEAGYNEQFF; CDR3nt: TGTGCCAGCAGCTTAGAGGCGGGCTACAATGAGCAGTTCTTC
v_gene: TRBV28; d_gene: -; j_gene: TRBJ2-7; abundance: -; CDR3aa: CASSLFLEYEQYF; CDR3nt: TGTGCCAGCAGTTTATTCCTCGAATACGAGCAGTACTTC
v_gene: TRBV3-1; d_gene: -; j_gene: TRBJ2-3; abundance: -; CDR3aa: CASSHRYQRPTDTQYF; CDR3nt: TGTGCCAGCAGCCATAGGTACCAACGCCCCACAGATACGCAGTATTTT
v_gene: TRBV27; d_gene: TRBD2; j_gene: TRBJ2-4; abundance: few; CDR3aa: CASTPGGLAKNIQYF; CDR3nt: TGTGCCAGCACCCCGGGGGGACTAGCCAAAAACATTCAGTACTTC
v_gene: TRBV10-3; d_gene: -; j_gene: TRBJ2-2; abundance: -; CDR3aa: CAGGRGDETFGELFF; CDR3nt: TGTGCCGGCGGCAGGGGGGACGAAACTTTTGGGGAGCTGTTTTTT
v_gene: TRBV28; d_gene: -; j_gene: TRBJ1-2; abundance: few; CDR3aa: CASMDSAYGYTF; CDR3nt: TGTGCCAGCATGGACAGCGCATATGGCTACACCTTC
v_gene: TRBV5-8; d_gene: -; j_gene: TRBJ2-3; abundance: few; CDR3aa: CASSFFQADTQYF; CDR3nt: TGTGCCAGCAGCTTCTTTCAAGCAGATACGCAGTATTTT
v_gene: TRBV6-6; d_gene: -; j_gene: TRBJ2-2; abundance: -; CDR3aa: CASSYPVGSGELFF; CDR3nt: TGTGCCAGCAGTTACCCCGTGGGGTCCGGGGAGCTGTTTTTT
v_gene: TRBV7-2; d_gene: TRBD1; j_gene: TRBJ2-3; abundance: many; CDR3aa: CASSLTRGPNTQYF; CDR3nt: TGTGCCAGCAGCCTGACCAGGGGGCCTAATACGCAGTATTTT
v_gene: TRBV10-3; d_gene: -; j_gene: TRBJ1-2; abundance: -; CDR3aa: CAISEQGRGNGYTF; CDR3nt: TGTGCCATCAGTGAGCAAGGTCGGGGGAACGGCTACACCTTC
v_gene: TRBV7-3; d_gene: TRBD1; j_gene: TRBJ2-3; abundance: few; CDR3aa: CASSLTGTGTDTQYF; CDR3nt: TGTGCCAGCAGCTTGACCGGGACAGGGACAGATACGCAGTATTTT
v_gene: TRBV19; d_gene: TRBD1; j_gene: TRBJ1-1; abundance: few; CDR3aa: CASSATPGQGDTEAFF; CDR3nt: TGTGCCAGTAGTGCCACACCGGGACAGGGGGACACTGAAGCTTTCTTT
v_gene: TRBV5-1; d_gene: TRBD2; j_gene: TRBJ2-1; abundance: -; CDR3aa: CASSLVSSGSYNEQFF; CDR3nt: TGCGCCAGCAGCTTGGTCTCTAGCGGGTCCTACAATGAGCAGTTCTTC
v_gene: TRBV12-3/TRBV12-4; d_gene: TRBD1; j_gene: TRBJ2-7; abundance: -; CDR3aa: CASSSIGKGQGLYEQYF; CDR3nt: TGTGCCAGCAGTTCCATAGGGAAGGGACAGGGTCTCTACGAGCAGTACTTC
v_gene: TRBV7-9; d_gene: -; j_gene: TRBJ2-3; abundance: few; CDR3aa: CASSLLGLTVTTDTQYF; CDR3nt: TGTGCCAGCAGCCTCCTCGGACTCACCGTTACCACAGATACGCAGTATTTT
v_gene: TRBV5-1; d_gene: TRBD2; j_gene: TRBJ2-7; abundance: -; CDR3aa: CASSEGLAVNYEQYF; CDR3nt: TGCGCCAGCAGCGAGGGACTAGCGGTTAACTACGAGCAGTACTTC
v_gene: TRBV27; d_gene: -; j_gene: TRBJ1-6; abundance: -; CDR3aa: CASSSLQGSPLHF; CDR3nt: TGTGCCAGCAGCTCCCTTCAAGGGTCACCCCTCCACTTT
v_gene: TRBV29-1; d_gene: TRBD1; j_gene: TRBJ2-2; abundance: few; CDR3aa: CSVDKTGDRGLFF; CDR3nt: TGCAGCGTTGATAAGACAGGGGATCGGGGGCTGTTTTTT
v_gene: TRBV5-6; d_gene: TRBD1; j_gene: TRBJ2-7; abundance: -; CDR3aa: CASSYDRGTPSEQYF; CDR3nt: TGTGCCAGCAGCTATGACAGGGGGACCCCCTCCGAGCAGTACTTC
v_gene: TRBV6-1; d_gene: -; j_gene: TRBJ1-5; abundance: few; CDR3aa: CASSPERGQPQHF; CDR3nt: TGTGCCAGCAGTCCCGAGAGAGGGCAGCCCCAGCATTTT
v_gene: TRBV28; d_gene: TRBD1; j_gene: TRBJ1-1; abundance: few; CDR3aa: CASSSRDRGPNTEAFF; CDR3nt: TGTGCCAGCAGTTCTCGGGACAGGGGCCCGAACACTGAAGCTTTCTTT
v_gene: TRBV27; d_gene: TRBD1; j_gene: TRBJ2-3; abundance: -; CDR3aa: CASSLNRGYTDTQYF; CDR3nt: TGTGCCAGCAGCTTGAACAGGGGCTATACAGATACGCAGTATTTT
v_gene: TRBV2; d_gene: TRBD1; j_gene: TRBJ2-1; abundance: -; CDR3aa: CASRKRTGDNLGEQFF; CDR3nt: TGTGCCAGCAGAAAAAGGACAGGGGATAACCTGGGGGAGCAGTTCTTC
v_gene: TRBV5-4; d_gene: -; j_gene: TRBJ2-1; abundance: few; CDR3aa: CASSSTQGGTYNEQFF; CDR3nt: TGTGCCAGCAGCTCCACCCAGGGGGGAACCTACAATGAGCAGTTCTTC
v_gene: TRBV6-4; d_gene: TRBD1; j_gene: TRBJ2-3; abundance: -; CDR3aa: CASSDRDRGTDTQYF; CDR3nt: TGTGCCAGCAGTGACCGGGACAGGGGGACAGATACGCAGTATTTT
v_gene: TRBV28; d_gene: TRBD1; j_gene: TRBJ1-2; abundance: -; CDR3aa: CASSDLPGQYGYTF; CDR3nt: TGTGCCAGCAGTGATTTACCGGGACAGTATGGCTACACCTTC
v_gene: TRBV19; d_gene: -; j_gene: TRBJ1-1; abundance: -; CDR3aa: CASSNPGAIKVEAFF; CDR3nt: TGTGCCAGTAGTAACCCGGGAGCCATTAAAGTTGAAGCTTTCTTT
v_gene: TRBV7-2; d_gene: TRBD2; j_gene: TRBJ2-3; abundance: -; CDR3aa: CASSPASGGADTQYF; CDR3nt: TGTGCCAGCAGCCCGGCTAGCGGCGGCGCAGATACGCAGTATTTT
v_gene: TRBV7-9; d_gene: -; j_gene: TRBJ1-1; abundance: -; CDR3aa: CASSPPDRRNYEAFF; CDR3nt: TGTGCCAGCAGCCCACCAGACAGGAGGAACTATGAAGCTTTCTTT
v_gene: TRBV5-6; d_gene: -; j_gene: TRBJ2-7; abundance: few; CDR3aa: CASSLSSPYEQYF; CDR3nt: TGTGCCAGCAGCTTGTCCAGCCCCTACGAGCAGTACTTC
v_gene: TRBV4-1; d_gene: TRBD1; j_gene: TRBJ1-2; abundance: -; CDR3aa: CASSQGQGHYGYTF; CDR3nt: TGCGCCAGCAGCCAGGGACAGGGTCACTATGGCTACACCTTC
v_gene: TRBV29-1; d_gene: -; j_gene: TRBJ1-1; abundance: -; CDR3aa: CSVYKMNTEAFF; CDR3nt: TGCAGCGTTTACAAGATGAACACTGAAGCTTTCTTT
v_gene: TRBV28; d_gene: -; j_gene: TRBJ2-1; abundance: -; CDR3aa: CASSLLGPHEQFF; CDR3nt: TGTGCCAGCAGTTTATTGGGCCCCCATGAGCAGTTCTTC
v_gene: TRBV14; d_gene: -; j_gene: TRBJ2-1; abundance: -; CDR3aa: CASSPRLSSSYNEQFF; CDR3nt: TGTGCCAGCAGTCCCCGACTGTCCAGCTCCTACAATGAGCAGTTCTTC
v_gene: TRBV29-1; d_gene: TRBD2; j_gene: TRBJ2-1; abundance: -; CDR3aa: CSVEDVTSGSYEQFF; CDR3nt: TGCAGCGTTGAAGATGTGACTAGCGGGAGCTATGAGCAGTTCTTC
v_gene: TRBV12-3/TRBV12-4; d_gene: TRBD1; j_gene: TRBJ1-1; abundance: few; CDR3aa: CASSPPGGRNTEAFF; CDR3nt: TGTGCCAGCAGTCCCCCAGGGGGCCGGAACACTGAAGCTTTCTTT
v_gene: TRBV7-3; d_gene: -; j_gene: TRBJ2-4; abundance: few; CDR3aa: CASSLRPGDIQYF; CDR3nt: TGTGCCAGCAGCTTACGGCCCGGGGACATTCAGTACTTC
v_gene: TRBV12-3/TRBV12-4; d_gene: -; j_gene: TRBJ2-5; abundance: many; CDR3aa: CASSLSRAQETQYF; CDR3nt: TGTGCCAGCAGTTTATCCCGGGCCCAAGAGACCCAGTACTTC
v_gene: TRBV7-2; d_gene: -; j_gene: TRBJ1-2; abundance: few; CDR3aa: CASSTASNYGYTF; CDR3nt: TGTGCCAGCAGCACCGCGTCCAACTATGGCTACACCTTC
v_gene: TRBV7-9; d_gene: TRBD2; j_gene: TRBJ2-7; abundance: -; CDR3aa: CASRLGAGGLYEQYF; CDR3nt: TGTGCCAGCAGATTGGGAGCGGGAGGGCTCTACGAGCAGTACTTC
v_gene: TRBV7-2; d_gene: TRBD2; j_gene: TRBJ2-1; abundance: many; CDR3aa: CASSLTKVSGTYNEQFF; CDR3nt: TGTGCCAGCAGCTTAACAAAGGTTAGCGGGACCTACAATGAGCAGTTCTTC
v_gene: TRBV20-1; d_gene: TRBD1; j_gene: TRBJ1-6; abundance: once; CDR3aa: CSARVRQGENSPLHF; CDR3nt: TGCAGTGCTAGAGTAAGACAGGGAGAGAATTCACCCCTCCACTTT